These 18 T cell receptor beta chains were all obtained from the same sample, sequenced in a study of CD4 and CD8 cells across lung adenocarcinoma regions. MiXCR, applied by TCRdb to the PCR reads, yields one record per CDR3 protein. The sample records under 15,000 distinct CDR3 sequences, about 45% being singletons. What was sequenced was CD8+ T cells from the margin of a lung tumor. These receptor sequences come from a male donor with lung adenocarcinoma. The CD4 and CD8 labels of this study may be unreliable.

This clonotype was counted at least ten times. The V and J genes are TRBV27 and TRBJ1-1; TRBD1 matches 9 bases. The germline gives CDR1 MNHEY, CDR2 SMNVEV (reference sequence). This CDR3 comprises 14 residues. Trimming took 7 bases from V and 4 from J; bases not matched to a gene: 7. The CDR3 protein is CASINRGRPTEAFF. CDR3 in DNA: TGTGCCAGCATAAACAGGGGGCGCCCCACTGAAGCTTTCTTT.

Remarks on this clonotype: Germline and junction disagree at one end, which may indicate a read error. The V call is TRBV6-4, the J call TRBJ2-5; 9 bases are shared with TRBD2. The better agreement between TRBJ2-3 and the DNA end casts doubt on the J call. The CDR3 loop spans 16 amino acids. From germline, CDR1 is MRHNA and CDR2 SNTAGT. This CDR3 reads CASRGGAGGGQDTQYF. In DNA, the CDR3 is TGTGCCAGCAGGGGGGGAGCGGGGGGTGGCCAAGATACCCAGTATTTT.

This clonotype was seen only once. The chain employs TRBV6-5 and TRBJ2-5; D remains unclear. Trimming took 2 bases from V and 5 from J, leaving 3 bases between them. CDR3 size: 11 residues. CDR1 is MNHEY and CDR2 is SVGAGI in the germline V gene. CDR3 nucleotides: TGTGCCAGCAGTTACGGTGAGACCCAGTACTTC. Encoded protein: CASSYGETQYF.

This CDR3 reads CASSRQGAPDTQYF. In DNA form, the CDR3 reads TGTGCCAGCAGTAGACAGGGGGCCCCAGATACGCAGTATTTT. V gene TRBV6-1 combines with J gene TRBJ2-3; 10 bases agree with TRBD1. The germline gives CDR1 MNHNS, CDR2 SASEGT. J lost 4 bases, V lost 5 bases, and 3 bases had no gene match. The CDR3 sequence is 14 residues long.

The chain is built from TRBV30 and TRBJ2-1, with a tentative D call TRBD2 (6 bases). V was cut by 8 bases and J by 1 base, with 15 bases left in between. The CDR3 consists of 14 residues. Germline-derived CDR1 and CDR2 are GTSNPN and SVGIG (reference sequence). CDR3 DNA: TGTGCCGTCTCTAGCGTAACGTCCTACAATGAGCAGTTCTTC. Its translation: CAVSSVTSYNEQFF.

This clonotype was seen only a few times. This sequence joins TRBV27 and TRBJ1-2, with 9 bases aligning to TRBD1. V lost 6 bases to trimming and J lost 4 bases; unmatched junction nucleotides: 6. In germline, CDR1 is MNHEY, CDR2 SMNVEV (reference sequence). This CDR3 has 14 amino acids. CDR3 amino acids: CASRGQGGPYGYTF. As DNA, the CDR3 is TGTGCCAGCAGGGGACAGGGAGGACCCTATGGCTACACCTTC.

In its sample, this clonotype was seen a few times. The V and J genes are TRBV27 and TRBJ2-1, with 16 bases matching TRBD2. The CDR3 totals 21 residues. V dropped 3 bases and J dropped 0; count of bases not matched to a gene: 11. Germline assignment: CDR1 MNHEY and CDR2 SMNVEV (reference sequence). The CDR3 is CASSLGRPGLAGGDSYNEQFF. As DNA, the CDR3 is TGTGCCAGCAGTTTGGGACGCCCGGGACTAGCGGGGGGGGACTCCTACAATGAGCAGTTCTTC.

The genes are TRBV27 and TRBJ2-2, with TRBD2 matching over 8 bases. TRBJ2-3 matches the DNA end more closely, so the J call is doubtful. Germline CDR1 and CDR2: MNHEY and SMNVEV (reference sequence). The CDR3 is made up of 16 amino acids. The CDR3 loop is CASSSLLAGSTGAQYF. The CDR3 bases are TGTGCCAGCAGTTCTCTTCTAGCGGGTAGCACCGGGGCGCAGTATTTT.

This clonotype has at least ten counts. The J gene is TRBJ2-3, the V gene TRBV6-1; a weak D match, TRBD2 (5 bases). The ends were cut back, 6 bases at V and 5 bases at J, with 15 bases in the middle. The CDR3 has 14 residues. Germline V lookup: CDR1 MNHNS, CDR2 SASEGT. CDR3 in amino acids: CASSSSLSGDTQYF. The CDR3, as DNA: TGTGCCAGCAGCTCTAGCCTGAGTGGAGATACGCAGTATTTT.

The chain combines TRBV4-1 with TRBJ2-1, with D maybe TRBD2 (6 bases). This CDR3 contains 16 residues. V dropped 3 bases and J dropped 2 bases, with 14 bases sitting between them. Germline V gives CDR1 MGHRA, CDR2 YSYEKL. The CDR3: CASSHFRDSTYNEQFF. CDR3 DNA sequence: TGCGCCAGCAGCCATTTCCGGGACTCAACCTACAATGAGCAGTTCTTC.

Notes on this clonotype: At one end, the junction sequence differs from germline, possibly due to a read error. The chain recombines TRBV6-1 with TRBJ2-1, with D tentatively TRBD2 (6 bases). The CDR3 is made up of 17 amino acids. Looked up from germline, CDR1 is MNHNS and CDR2 is SASEGT. DNA of the CDR3: TGTGCCAGCAGACAAGGGCTGGGGGGTGCGCACTACGGGGAGCAGTTTTTT. It is translated as CASRQGLGGAHYGEQFF.

This clonotype was recorded at least ten times. This rearrangement joins TRBV6-1 to TRBJ2-4; D not certain. Near its end, the DNA agrees better with TRBJ2-7, so the J call may be wrong. CDR1 is MNHNS and CDR2 is SASEGT in the germline V gene. This CDR3 has 13 amino acids. The CDR3 DNA reads as TGTGCCAGCAGACCCCATAGGACCTACGAGCAGTACTTC. This gives the protein CASRPHRTYEQYF.

The V call is TRBV7-9, the J call TRBJ1-1; tentative D call: TRBD1 (5 bases). Germline lookup yields CDR1 SEHNR and CDR2 FQNEAQ (reference sequence). Trimming took off 4 bases at V and 6 bases at J, with 15 bases between the two ends. The CDR3 spans 14 residues. DNA of the CDR3: TGTGCCAGCAGCTCCATTCAAGGGGAGCCTGAAGCTTTCTTT. Encoded protein: CASSSIQGEPEAFF.

This clonotype was found a few times. The rearrangement links TRBV11-3 to TRBJ2-2; no clear D gene. CDR1 is SGHNT and CDR2 is YENEEA in the germline V gene. The CDR3 runs to 12 residues. With 6 bases removed from V and 5 bases from J, the gap between germline ends came to 7 bases. The CDR3 loop reads CASSRETGELFF. Written as DNA, the CDR3 is TGTGCCAGCAGTAGAGAAACCGGGGAGCTGTTTTTT.

A remark on this clonotype: This may stem from a read error, because a much larger clone lies one nucleotide away. The chain is built from TRBV11-3 and TRBJ2-1, with a tentative D call TRBD1 (6 bases). The CDR3 has 15 residues. V was pared by 5 bases and J by 13 bases, with 24 bases between. Germline CDR1 is SGHNT and CDR2 is YENEEA. The CDR3: CASSPGAVREETQFF. Here the CDR3 DNA reads TGTGCCAGCAGCCCAGGGGCTGTCCGGGAAGAGACCCAGTTCTTC.

This chain links TRBV6-1 with TRBJ2-1; 16 bases map to TRBD2. This CDR3 is built from 21 residues. Looked up from germline, CDR1 is MNHNS and CDR2 is SASEGT. V lost 6 bases to trimming and J lost 2 bases; unmatched junction nucleotides: 16. CDR3 sequence: CASSSGLAGGRGGFTYNEQFF. Written as DNA, the CDR3 is TGTGCCAGCAGCTCGGGACTAGCGGGAGGGCGGGGGGGGTTTACCTACAATGAGCAGTTCTTC.

This CDR3 is CARGVQVTDTQYF. The CDR3 DNA sequence: TGTGCCCGCGGGGTCCAGGTCACAGATACGCAGTACTTC. This chain uses TRBV7-2 with TRBJ2-5; D is perhaps TRBD2 (6 bases). This CDR3 has 13 amino acids. Per the germline V gene, CDR1 is SGHTA and CDR2 is FQGNSA. The ends were cut back, 11 bases at V and 11 bases at J, with 24 bases in the middle. Looking up the rest from reference TRBV7-2 and TRBJ2-5 gives the full variable domain: GAGVSQSPSNKVTEKGKDVELRCDPISGHTALYWYRQSLGQGLEFLIYFQGNSAPDKSGLPSDRFSAERTGGSVSTLTIQRTQQEDSAVYLCARGVQVTDTQYFGPGTRLLVL.

Turning to this clonotype: At one end, the junction sequence differs from germline, possibly due to a read error. The chain couples TRBV7-2 to TRBJ2-3, with D perhaps assigned TRBD1 or TRBD2 (5 bases each). This CDR3 contains 14 residues. CDR1 SGHTA and CDR2 FQGNSA come from the germline V gene. The DNA of the CDR3 is TGTGCCAGCATCGAGGGCCGGGGCACAGATACGCAGTACTTT. Its translation: CASIEGRGTDTQYF.